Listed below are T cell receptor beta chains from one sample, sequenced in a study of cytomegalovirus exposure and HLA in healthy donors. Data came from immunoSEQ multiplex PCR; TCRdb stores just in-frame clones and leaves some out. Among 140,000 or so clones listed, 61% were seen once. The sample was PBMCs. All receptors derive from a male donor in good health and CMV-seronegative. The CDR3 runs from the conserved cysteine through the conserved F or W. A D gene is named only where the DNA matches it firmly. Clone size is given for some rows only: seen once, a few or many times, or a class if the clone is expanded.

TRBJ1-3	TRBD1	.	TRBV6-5	CASSYAGQEAGNTIYF	TGTGCCAGCAGTTACGCCGGACAGGAAGCTGGAAACACCATATATTTT
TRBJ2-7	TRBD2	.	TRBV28	CASRVGGGFGGYEQYF	TGTGCCAGCAGGGTTGGCGGGGGGTTCGGGGGCTACGAGCAGTACTTC
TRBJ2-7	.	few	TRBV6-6	CASRLYTGEQYF	TGTGCCAGCAGACTTTACACGGGGGAGCAGTACTTC
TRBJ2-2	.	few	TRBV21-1	CASSPDTGTGELFF	TGTGCCAGCAGCCCCGACACCGGCACCGGGGAGCTGTTTTTT
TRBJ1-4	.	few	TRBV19	CASSPGATNEKLFF	TGTGCCAGCTCCCCGGGAGCAACTAATGAAAAACTGTTTTTT
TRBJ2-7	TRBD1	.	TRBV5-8	CASSVGTDYEQYF	TGTGCCAGCAGCGTAGGGACAGACTACGAGCAGTACTTC
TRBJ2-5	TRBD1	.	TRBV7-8	CASSLGQGEETQYF	TGTGCCAGCAGCTTGGGACAGGGCGAGGAGACCCAGTACTTC
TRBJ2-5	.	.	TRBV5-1	CASSSSSLVETQYF	TGCGCCAGCAGCTCCTCAAGCTTGGTAGAGACCCAGTACTTC
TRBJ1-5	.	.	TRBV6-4	CASSAELNQPQHF	TGTGCCAGCAGTGCTGAACTCAATCAGCCCCAGCATTTT
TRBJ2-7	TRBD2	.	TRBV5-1	CASSSGGTQSSYEQYF	TGCGCCAGCAGCTCGGGGGGGACTCAGAGCTCCTACGAGCAGTACTTC
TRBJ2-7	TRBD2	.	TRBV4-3	CASSQGLAGGQEQYF	TGCGCCAGCAGCCAGGGACTAGCGGGGGGCCAGGAGCAGTACTTC
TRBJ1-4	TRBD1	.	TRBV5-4	CASSGRTGGNEKLFF	TGTGCCAGCAGCGGAAGGACAGGCGGGAATGAAAAACTGTTTTTT
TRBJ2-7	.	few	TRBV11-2	CASSLATYEQYF	TGTGCCAGCAGCTTAGCTACCTACGAGCAGTACTTC
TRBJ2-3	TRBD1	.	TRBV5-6	CASSLGQGARPTSTDTQYF	TGTGCCAGCAGCTTGGGACAGGGGGCAAGGCCGACTAGCACAGATACGCAGTATTTT
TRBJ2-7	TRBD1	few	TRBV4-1	CASSQDGTGSYEQYF	TGCGCCAGCAGCCAAGATGGGACAGGGAGCTACGAGCAGTACTTC
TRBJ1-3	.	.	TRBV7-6	CASSLTLGSAGNTIYF	TGTGCCAGCAGCTTGACCCTAGGTTCCGCTGGAAACACCATATATTTT
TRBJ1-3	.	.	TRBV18	CASSRDMASGNTIYF	TGTGCCAGCTCACGGGACATGGCCTCTGGAAACACCATATATTTT
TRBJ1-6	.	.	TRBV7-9	CASNPDSGYSPLHF	TGTGCCAGCAACCCGGACAGTGGTTATTCACCCCTCCACTTT
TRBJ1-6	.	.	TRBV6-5	CASSYYAGRNSPLHF	TGTGCCAGCAGTTACTACGCAGGGCGGAATTCACCCCTCCACTTT
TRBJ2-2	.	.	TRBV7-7	CASSPRASRALTGELFF	TGTGCCAGCAGCCCCCGAGCGTCGCGGGCCCTAACCGGGGAGCTGTTTTTT
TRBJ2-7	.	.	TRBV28	CASSPRTDGFREQYF	TGTGCCAGCAGTCCCCGGACAGATGGTTTCAGAGAGCAGTACTTC
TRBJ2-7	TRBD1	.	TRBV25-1	CASSTQGARPYEQYF	TGTGCCAGCAGTACCCAGGGGGCTCGTCCCTACGAGCAGTACTTC
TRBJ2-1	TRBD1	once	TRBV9	CASSVGGTGDYNEQFF	TGTGCCAGCAGCGTAGGAGGGACAGGGGATTACAATGAGCAGTTCTTC
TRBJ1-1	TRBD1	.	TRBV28	CASSSPGQKFEAFF	TGTGCCAGCAGTTCCCCGGGACAGAAGTTTGAAGCTTTCTTT
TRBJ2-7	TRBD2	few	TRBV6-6	CASSYAERGGPEQYF	TGTGCCAGCAGTTACGCGGAGCGGGGGGGCCCCGAGCAGTACTTC
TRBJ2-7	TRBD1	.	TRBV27	CASRQGHSGSYEQYF	TGTGCCAGCAGACAGGGGCACTCGGGATCCTACGAGCAGTACTTC
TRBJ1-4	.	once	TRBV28	CASSDSRINEKLFF	TGTGCCAGCAGTGACAGTAGAATTAATGAAAAACTGTTTTTT
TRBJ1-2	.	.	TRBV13	CASSLRQDYFYGYTF	TGTGCCAGCAGCTTAAGACAGGATTATTTCTATGGCTACACCTTC
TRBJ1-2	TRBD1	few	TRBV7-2	CASSSQGESYGYTF	TGTGCCAGCAGCTCGCAGGGGGAGAGCTATGGCTACACCTTC
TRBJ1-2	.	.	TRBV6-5	CASSYSGAAENYGYTF	TGTGCCAGCAGTTACTCGGGGGCGGCCGAGAACTATGGCTACACCTTC
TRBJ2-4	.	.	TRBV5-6	CASSDPALGSKNIQYF	TGTGCCAGCAGCGACCCCGCCCTAGGAAGCAAAAACATTCAGTACTTC
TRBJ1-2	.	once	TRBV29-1	CSVVSGPEYGYTF	TGCAGCGTCGTAAGCGGACCTGAGTATGGCTACACCTTC
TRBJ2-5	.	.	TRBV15	CATSRDPGQETQYF	TGTGCCACCAGCAGAGATCCCGGGCAAGAGACCCAGTACTTC